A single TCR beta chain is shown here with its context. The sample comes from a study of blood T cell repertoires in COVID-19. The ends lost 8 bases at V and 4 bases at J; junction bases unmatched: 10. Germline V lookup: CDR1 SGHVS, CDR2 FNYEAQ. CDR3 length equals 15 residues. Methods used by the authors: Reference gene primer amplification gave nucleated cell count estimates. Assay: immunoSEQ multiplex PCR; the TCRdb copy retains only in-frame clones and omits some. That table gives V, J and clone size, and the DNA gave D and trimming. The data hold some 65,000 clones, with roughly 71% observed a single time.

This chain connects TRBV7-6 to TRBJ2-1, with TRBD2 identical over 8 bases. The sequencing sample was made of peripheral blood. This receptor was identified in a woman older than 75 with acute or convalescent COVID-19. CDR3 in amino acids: CASGLSGGRYNEQFF. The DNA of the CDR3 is TGTGCCAGCGGCCTGAGCGGGGGTAGATACAATGAGCAGTTCTTC.